This T cell receptor beta chain was captured in a study of shared clonotypes between healthy human individuals. Assay used: immunoSEQ multiplex PCR; TCRdb lists only in-frame clones, some missing. The table lists 1.4 million to 1.5 million clones, roughly 96% of them singletons. This CDR3 is built from 16 residues. Between the trimmed V and J ends, which lost 5 bases and 3 bases, there was a span of 20 bases. Germline lookup yields CDR1 SEHNR and CDR2 FQNEAQ (reference sequence). From CD4+ cells came CD45RA+ naive and CD45RA-negative memory subsets. The chain is built from TRBV7-9 and TRBJ2-7, with D perhaps TRBD1 (5 bases). Material: naive CD4+ T cells sorted from blood. The subset here: CD45RA+ positively selected. This TCR was sampled from a man under 40 in good health. CDR3 sequence reads: CASSPGNVSRVYEQYF. CDR3 DNA sequence: TGTGCCAGCAGCCCAGGGAATGTTTCCCGAGTCTACGAGCAGTACTTC. The entire variable domain, with the rest obtained from reference TRBV7-9 and TRBJ2-7, is as follows: DTGVSQNPRHKITKRGQNVTFRCDPISEHNRLYWYRQTLGQGPEFLTYFQNEAQLEKSRLLSDRFSAERPKGSFSTLEIQRTEQGDSAMYLCASSPGNVSRVYEQYFGPGTRLTVT.